Shown below are 17 T cell receptor beta chains from a single sample sequenced in a study of blood T cell repertoires in COVID-19. Here immunoSEQ multiplex PCR was the method, and the copy in TCRdb shows in-frame clones only, minus some. The table has 250,000 to 300,000 clones, roughly nine tenths seen once; the top ten hold roughly 12%. The sequenced sample was peripheral blood. The receptors were sampled from a woman in her twenties or thirties with COVID-19, enrolled during active disease.

This chain uses TRBV4-2 with TRBJ2-1; weak D call: TRBD2 (5 bases). Between the trimmed V and J ends, which lost 1 base and 6 bases, there was a span of 16 bases. CDR1 is LGHNA and CDR2 is YNFKEQ in the germline V gene. The CDR3 extends over 16 amino acids. This chain's CDR3 is CASSQVGSPGFNEQFF. CDR3 DNA: TGTGCCAGCAGCCAAGTGGGGAGCCCGGGATTCAATGAGCAGTTCTTC.

V usage is TRBV7-5 and J usage is TRBJ2-3; the table's D call, TRBD1, has no DNA check behind it. TRBV7-5 is labeled a pseudogene. This CDR3 is 20 amino acids long. The CDR3 is CVRRPRTGTGAGQGTDTQYF. The CDR3 DNA sequence: TGTGTCAGAAGACCTAGAACCGGGACAGGCGCTGGTCAAGGCACAGATACGCAGTATTTT.

The chain recombines TRBV5-1 with TRBJ1-3; 10 bases agree with TRBD1. Germline CDR1 and CDR2: SGHRS and YFSETQ. Germline trimming cut 4 bases from V and 0 bases from J; bases unmatched to any gene: 7. CDR3 length: 17 residues. The CDR3 DNA is TGCGCCAGCAGCCCCCCGACAGGGGGCTCCTCTGGAAACACCATATATTTT. This codes for CASSPPTGGSSGNTIYF. Full variable domain (remainder filled in from reference TRBV5-1 and TRBJ1-3): KAGVTQTPRYLIKTRGQQVTLSCSPISGHRSVSWYQQTPGQGLQFLFEYFSETQRNKGNFPGRFSGRQFSNSRSEMNVSTLELGDSALYLCASSPPTGGSSGNTIYFGEGSWLTVV.

V and J are TRBV9 and TRBJ2-4; 8 bases map to TRBD2. The CDR3 is 15 residues long. Trimming removed 0 bases from V and 8 bases from J; junction bases left unmatched: 7. Germline CDR1 and CDR2: SGDLS and YYNGEE. CDR3 coding DNA: TGTGCCAGCAGCGTAGCTGGGCGGGGGGAAGACATTCAGTACTTC. This codes for CASSVAGRGEDIQYF.

The chain combines TRBV5-4 with TRBJ2-3; D not certain. The germline V and J ends were trimmed by 0 bases and 2 bases, with 7 bases remaining between them. There are 14 residues in the CDR3. Per the germline V gene, CDR1 is SGHNT and CDR2 is YYREEE (reference sequence). The CDR3 region has the DNA TGTGCCAGCAGCTTGGATGTTAACACAGATACGCAGTATTTT. Translation: CASSLDVNTDTQYF.

The V and J genes are TRBV18 and TRBJ2-3; D might be TRBD1 (6 bases). The CDR3 covers 18 residues. Looked up from germline, CDR1 is KGHSH and CDR2 is LQKENI. V shed 1 base and J shed 6 bases, with 23 bases lying between them. In DNA form, the CDR3 reads TGTGCCAGCTCACCACTCCTTACCGGGACACCAGCATCGGATACGCAGTATTTT. Translating gives CASSPLLTGTPASDTQYF.

This clone appeared a single time. This sequence joins TRBV10-2 and TRBJ1-2; no clear D. The germline V gene encodes CDR1 WSHSY and CDR2 SAAADI. Trimming removed 0 bases at V and 4 bases at J, with 9 bases between. The CDR3 totals 14 residues. The CDR3 is CASSESIGSYGYTF. The CDR3 coding sequence is TGCGCCAGCAGTGAGTCGATAGGGAGCTATGGCTACACCTTC.

This chain joins TRBV27 and TRBJ1-5; 9 bases fit TRBD1. This CDR3 spans 17 amino acids. Germline V gene sequence: CDR1 MNHEY, CDR2 SMNVEV (reference sequence). Trimming removed 5 bases from V and 2 bases from J; junction bases left unmatched: 10. DNA of the CDR3: TGTGCCAGCAGTCCAAACCCAACAGGGGGCGGCAATCAGCCCCAGCATTTT. This translates into CASSPNPTGGGNQPQHF.

The rearrangement links TRBV5-1 to TRBJ2-3, with 7 bases lining up with TRBD2. CDR3 length: 13 residues. Germline loops: CDR1 SGHRS, CDR2 YFSETQ. The V segment lost 3 bases and the J segment 11 bases; nucleotides outside the gene matches: 9. The CDR3: CASSSAYSGGQYF. DNA for the CDR3: TGCGCCAGCAGCTCGGCCTATTCGGGGGGGCAGTATTTT.

V usage is TRBV2 and J usage is TRBJ2-7; D unresolved. Germline loops: CDR1 SNHLY, CDR2 FYNNEI. The CDR3 length is 13 residues. The V end was cut by 3 bases, the J end by 2 bases, with 8 bases between. The CDR3 region is CASSDVSTYEQYF. CDR3 in DNA: TGTGCCAGCAGTGACGTCAGTACCTACGAGCAGTACTTC.

The V gene is TRBV28, the J gene TRBJ1-1; D remains ambiguous. The CDR3 length is 14 residues. Per the germline V gene, CDR1 is MDHEN and CDR2 is SYDVKM. V gave up 6 bases and J gave up 0 bases, with 11 bases separating them. The chain's CDR3 is CASSPFRMNTEAFF. The CDR3 region has the DNA TGTGCCAGCAGCCCTTTTAGAATGAACACTGAAGCTTTCTTT.

The chain combines TRBV5-1 with TRBJ2-2; TRBD2 aligns across 13 bases. Trimming took 1 base from V and 3 from J; bases not matched to a gene: 6. This CDR3 contains 18 residues. From germline, CDR1 is SGHRS and CDR2 YFSETQ. CDR3 bases: TGCGCCAGCAGCTTGACGGGACTAGCGGGGCCGCACACCGGGGAGCTGTTTTTT. Its translation is CASSLTGLAGPHTGELFF.

The chain joins TRBV5-6 to TRBJ1-1; 8 bases align to TRBD1. The CDR3 length is 13 residues. After removal of 1 base from V and 5 bases from J, the junction contained 1 base not matched to a gene. Germline assignment: CDR1 SGHDT and CDR2 YYEEEE. The CDR3 nucleotides are TGTGCCAGCAGCTTGACAGGGGGGACTGAAGCTTTCTTT. Translation gives CASSLTGGTEAFF.

The chain has TRBV5-1 and TRBJ2-7; D is unresolved. The CDR3 length is 11 residues. Trimming shortened V by 1 base and J by 5 bases, and 4 bases separated the two germline ends. The germline CDR1 and CDR2 sequences are SGHRS and YFSETQ. DNA for the CDR3: TGCGCCAGCAGCTTGCGAGACGAGCAGTACTTC. Residues: CASSLRDEQYF.

The chain uses TRBV24-1 and TRBJ2-7; D unresolved. The V gene lost 1 base and the J gene lost 4 bases, with 4 bases spanning the gap. CDR1 KGHDR and CDR2 SFDVKD come from the germline V gene. CDR3 length: 12 residues. The CDR3 region has the DNA TGTGCCACCAGTGATTTCAGGTACGAGCAGTACTTC. As protein: CATSDFRYEQYF.

The chain combines TRBV4-2 with TRBJ2-7, with a weak D call TRBD1 (6 bases). Germline CDR1 is LGHNA and CDR2 is YNFKEQ. The CDR3 has 12 amino acids. V lost 3 bases, J lost 7 bases, and 10 bases lay in between. CDR3 in DNA: TGTGCCAGCAGCCAGGCCAGGGGAGAGCAGTACTTC. This sequence encodes CASSQARGEQYF.

The genes are TRBV24-1 and TRBJ2-5; TRBD1 might be the D (5 bases). From germline, CDR1 is KGHDR and CDR2 SFDVKD. Trimming took 3 bases from V and 2 from J, leaving 12 bases between them. CDR3 length equals 15 residues. CDR3 nucleotides: TGTGCCACCAGTGATCCCCGGACAAGACAAGAGACCCAGTACTTC. Translating it yields CATSDPRTRQETQYF.